This TCR beta chain was captured in a study of CD8+ T cells in alopecia areata. Points from the study as a whole: The study found higher clonality in lesional than normal scalp, especially in alopecia totalis/universalis.

The sample's treatment: oral pan-JAK inhibitor, 5-10 mg twice daily. The CDR3 sequence is 17 residues long. Germline V gene sequence: CDR1 MGHRA, CDR2 YSYEKL. Deletions cut 2 bases from V and 2 bases from J, with 17 bases between. Sequencing templates came from extracted RNA that was reverse transcribed into cDNA. Generated by immunoSEQ multiplex PCR, the TCRdb table keeps only in-frame clones and is missing some. Of 60,000 to 90,000 clones in the sample, around 60% are singletons; the top ten hold 23%. This clone was detected only a few times. Its antigen remains unidentified. The sample in question was CD8+ T cells sorted from blood, obtained at week 24, from a patient treated with tofacitinib. The sequence was obtained from a human donor with alopecia areata. The chain links TRBV4-1 to TRBJ2-3; the D gene is possibly TRBD2 (6 bases). CDR3 DNA: TGCGCCAGCAGCCAACTCGTGGCGGGACCTCTCACAGATACGCAGTATTTT. Its translation is CASSQLVAGPLTDTQYF.